Listed below are T cell receptor beta chains from one sample, sequenced in a study of blood T cell repertoires in COVID-19. The assay was immunoSEQ multiplex PCR, and TCRdb's table has in-frame clones only and misses some. The sample has 230,000 or so clones; 84% are singletons. Sequencing input: peripheral blood. Receptors originate from a middle-aged woman who had recovered from COVID-19. Both conserved end residues are part of each CDR3. A D gene is named only where the DNA matches it firmly. A clone size is listed for some rows: how often the clone was seen (once, few, many), or a class if it is expanded.

>TRBJ1-5|TRBV30|-|-
TGTGCCTGGGGACCAGGATCGTTTAATCAGCCCCAGCATTTT
CAWGPGSFNQPQHF
>TRBJ1-3|TRBV7-8|-|-
TGTGCCAGCAGCTCATTCACTGGAAACACCATATATTTT
CASSSFTGNTIYF
>TRBJ1-2|TRBV7-2|TRBD1|-
TGTGCCAGCAGCAGATATACGGTAGGGACAGGGGGCCGAGGCTACACCTTC
CASSRYTVGTGGRGYTF
>TRBJ2-3|TRBV5-1|TRBD2|once
TGCGCCAGTGCTAGCGGGGGGGCCTCAGATACGCAGTATTTT
CASASGGASDTQYF
>TRBJ2-5|TRBV5-4|TRBD2|once
TGTGCCAGCAGCATAGGGAGGGTCCAAGAGACCCAGTACTTC
CASSIGRVQETQYF
>TRBJ2-1|TRBV5-1|-|-
TGCGCCAGCAGCCAGACCGGGTTCGCAGACCGTTCAAGTGGGGAGCAGTTCTTC
CASSQTGFADRSSGEQFF
>TRBJ2-1|TRBV10-3|-|-
TGTGCCATCAGTGAGTATGTACAGATTACCTACAATGAGCAGTTCTTC
CAISEYVQITYNEQFF
>TRBJ2-7|TRBV5-4|-|-
TGTGCCAGCAGAGGAGGGACAGACCTCGCCGCCTACGAGCAGTACTTC
CASRGGTDLAAYEQYF
>TRBJ2-1|TRBV4-3|TRBD1|-
TGCGCCAGCAGCCAGGGACAGGGGGGTCGGGAGCAGTTCTTC
CASSQGQGGREQFF
>TRBJ2-5|TRBV7-2|-|few
TGTGCCAGCAGCTTAGATGGGGGGGGCTTCGCGACCCAGTACTTC
CASSLDGGGFATQYF
>TRBJ1-6|TRBV27|TRBD1|-
TGTGCCAGCAGTCCCGGGACAGGGGAATCACCCCTCCACTTT
CASSPGTGESPLHF
>TRBJ1-5|TRBV19|-|-
TGTGCCAGTAGTCGGACTTACAATCAGCCCCAGCATTTT
CASSRTYNQPQHF
>TRBJ2-2|TRBV5-1|TRBD2|-
TGCGCCAGCAGCCCCCCCACTAGCGCTAACACCGGGGAGCTGTTTTTT
CASSPPTSANTGELFF
>TRBJ1-1|TRBV11-3|TRBD1|-
TGTGCCAGCAGCTTCACAGGGGTTACTGAAGCTTTCTTT
CASSFTGVTEAFF
>TRBJ1-2|TRBV11-3|TRBD1|once
TGTGCCAGCAGCCCAGGGACAGGCCAGACTCCTAACTATGGCTACACCTTC
CASSPGTGQTPNYGYTF
>TRBJ2-6|TRBV3-1/TRBV3-2|TRBD1|-
TGTGCCAGCAGCCGGGACAGGGCATCTGGGGCCAACGTCCTGACTTTC
CASSRDRASGANVLTF
>TRBJ2-7|TRBV3-1/TRBV3-2|TRBD2|-
TGTGCCAGCAGCCCGGCCCCACAACCGCTTAGCGGGACCTCCTACGAGCAGTACTTC
CASSPAPQPLSGTSYEQYF
>TRBJ2-2|TRBV23-1|-|-
TGCGCCAGCAGTCAATCTTGCCGGGGGACCTACACCGGGGAGCTGTTTTTT
CASSQSCRGTYTGELFF
>TRBJ2-4|TRBV12-5|TRBD1|-
TGTGCTAGTGGTTTGGTAGTAAGTGGGACAGGGGGAGGAAGGACCAAAAACATTCAGTACTTC
CASGLVVSGTGGGRTKNIQYF
>TRBJ2-1|TRBV5-8|TRBD2|-
TGTGCCAGCAGCTTAGCGGGGGCAGCAAATGAGCAGTTCTTC
CASSLAGAANEQFF
>TRBJ2-5|TRBV10-3|TRBD2|-
TGTGCCATCCGCCGAGGACTAGCGGGGCAAGAGACCCAGTACTTC
CAIRRGLAGQETQYF
>TRBJ2-5|TRBV29-1|TRBD1|once
TGCAGCGTTGACGAGACAGGGGGCTGGGAGACCCAGTACTTC
CSVDETGGWETQYF
>TRBJ2-5|TRBV7-9|-|few
TGTGCCAGCAGCTTAGATCCCAGCAGAGGGGAGACCCAGTACTTC
CASSLDPSRGETQYF
>TRBJ2-7|TRBV7-2|TRBD1|-
TGTGCCAGCAGTTATGGACAGGGTCACGAGCAGTACTTC
CASSYGQGHEQYF